This is a list of T cell receptor beta chains from one sample in a study of ipilimumab plus nivolumab after autologous stem cell transplantation. The data were produced by immunoSEQ multiplex PCR, yet TCRdb's version contains in-frame clones alone and is incomplete. The table includes 15,000 to 20,000 clones, roughly 70% detected once. The material sequenced was PBMCs, taken in a trial of ipilimumab plus nivolumab as post-transplant consolidation. These receptors were obtained from a male donor with diffuse large B-cell lymphoma. CDR3s include the opening cysteine and the closing phenylalanine or tryptophan. Fields, in order: D gene, V gene, clone size, J gene, CDR3 protein, CDR3 DNA. A D gene is named only where the DNA matches it firmly. A clone size is listed for some rows: how often the clone was seen (once, few, many), or a class if it is expanded.

>TRBD2|TRBV9|NA|TRBJ2-1
CASSVFAGGTLEEQFF
TGTGCCAGCAGCGTATTTGCGGGGGGCACCTTGGAGGAGCAGTTCTTC
>TRBD2|TRBV4-1|NA|TRBJ2-3
CASSQDGLAGGADTQYF
TGCGCCAGCAGCCAGGACGGACTAGCGGGGGGTGCAGATACGCAGTATTTT
>NA|TRBV29-1|NA|TRBJ2-1
CSVEDASGEQFF
TGCAGCGTTGAAGACGCCTCGGGGGAGCAGTTCTTC
>NA|TRBV2|NA|TRBJ2-3
CASSLWSDTQYF
TGTGCCAGCTCCCTTTGGTCAGATACGCAGTATTTT
>NA|TRBV2|NA|TRBJ2-5
CASSGTDQETQYF
TGTGCCAGCAGTGGGACAGACCAAGAGACCCAGTACTTC
>NA|TRBV7-2|NA|TRBJ1-4
CASSRQIGGDEKLFF
TGTGCCAGCAGCCGCCAGATCGGGGGTGATGAAAAACTGTTTTTT
>NA|TRBV20-1|once|TRBJ2-7
CSAEDLYEQYF
TGCAGTGCGGAAGACCTCTACGAGCAGTACTTC
>NA|TRBV29-1|few|TRBJ1-4
CSVGDDWSLEKLFF
TGCAGCGTTGGAGACGACTGGTCGCTCGAAAAACTGTTTTTT
>NA|TRBV28|NA|TRBJ2-1
CASSSRTGEFF
TGTGCCAGCAGTTCCCGGACTGGGGAGTTCTTC
>NA|TRBV18|few|TRBJ1-1
CASSPRVRFTEAFF
TGTGCCAGCTCACCACGTGTTCGGTTTACTGAAGCTTTCTTT
>NA|TRBV19|NA|TRBJ1-1
CASSIQTAGSEAFF
TGTGCCAGTAGTATCCAGACAGCGGGGAGTGAAGCTTTCTTT
>NA|TRBV7-3|few|TRBJ2-5
CASSSQIQETQYF
TGTGCCAGCAGCTCCCAGATCCAAGAGACCCAGTACTTC
>TRBD1|TRBV5-4|once|TRBJ1-2
CASSLPRTGDGYTF
TGTGCCAGCAGCTTGCCCAGGACAGGAGATGGCTACACCTTC
>NA|TRBV27|NA|TRBJ2-2
CASSFQGLNTGELFF
TGTGCCAGCTCTTTCCAGGGATTGAACACCGGGGAGCTGTTTTTT
>TRBD2|TRBV6-5|few|TRBJ2-2
CASRRLAGVTGELFF
TGTGCCAGCAGGCGACTAGCGGGAGTTACCGGGGAGCTGTTTTTT
>NA|TRBV6-1|few|TRBJ2-3
CASRGGAIDTQYF
TGTGCCAGCAGGGGGGGGGCAATAGATACGCAGTATTTT
>NA|TRBV11-3|few|TRBJ2-1
CASIKRGSSYNEQFF
TGTGCCAGCATCAAAAGGGGTTCCTCCTACAATGAGCAGTTCTTC
>TRBD1|TRBV7-6|NA|TRBJ2-1
CASSIRTGSSYNEQFF
TGTGCCAGCAGCATCAGGACAGGGAGCTCCTACAATGAGCAGTTCTTC
>TRBD1|TRBV5-1|once|TRBJ1-3
CASSQTGGSGNTIYF
TGCGCCAGCAGCCAGACAGGGGGCTCTGGAAACACCATATATTTT
>NA|TRBV5-4|NA|TRBJ2-1
CASSLDRRADYNEQFF
TGTGCCAGCAGCTTGGATCGGAGGGCAGACTACAATGAGCAGTTCTTC
>TRBD2|TRBV6-4|NA|TRBJ2-1
CASSDSAGSYNEQFF
TGTGCCAGCAGTGACTCAGCGGGGTCCTACAATGAGCAGTTCTTC
>NA|TRBV9|NA|TRBJ2-7
CASSSDPTYEQYF
TGTGCCAGCAGCTCTGACCCCACCTACGAGCAGTACTTC
>NA|TRBV5-5|NA|TRBJ1-1
CASSLGPMNTEAFF
TGTGCCAGCAGCTTAGGACCGATGAACACTGAAGCTTTCTTT
>NA|TRBV7-9|NA|TRBJ2-1
CASSYRLGSSYNEQFF
TGTGCCAGCAGCTACCGTCTCGGGAGCTCCTACAATGAGCAGTTCTTC
>NA|TRBV5-4|NA|TRBJ2-1
CASSLYRTGDYNEQFF
TGTGCCAGCAGCTTGTACCGGACTGGAGATTACAATGAGCAGTTCTTC
>TRBD2|TRBV5-1|NA|TRBJ2-7
CASSSLSGTTYEQYF
TGCGCCAGCAGCTCCCTTAGCGGGACGACCTACGAGCAGTACTTC
>TRBD1|TRBV7-2|NA|TRBJ1-2
CASSLARRGQGKGYTF
TGTGCCAGCAGCTTAGCGCGCAGGGGGCAAGGAAAGGGCTACACCTTC
>NA|TRBV5-6|NA|TRBJ2-1
CASSRGAYNEQFF
TGTGCCAGCAGCCGGGGAGCCTACAATGAGCAGTTCTTC
>NA|TRBV18|NA|TRBJ1-3
CASSSFSLEAGTIYF
TGTGCCAGCTCATCTTTTTCCCTCGAGGCAGGCACCATATATTTT
>TRBD2|TRBV25-1|NA|TRBJ2-1
CASSALGEGYNEQFF
TGTGCCAGCAGTGCCCTTGGGGAGGGCTACAATGAGCAGTTCTTC
>NA|TRBV5-1|NA|TRBJ1-3
CASSQGSGNTIYF
TGCGCCAGCTCACAGGGCTCTGGAAACACCATATATTTT
>NA|TRBV21-1|NA|TRBJ2-3
CASSKEEDSTDTQYF
TGTGCCAGCAGCAAAGAAGAAGACAGCACAGATACGCAGTATTTT
>TRBD1|TRBV27|NA|TRBJ1-2
CASSLTGGNYGYTF
TGTGCCAGTTCACTAACAGGGGGGAACTATGGCTACACCTTC
>TRBD1|TRBV27|few|TRBJ2-1
CASSFLQGNEQFF
TGTGCCAGCAGTTTCTTACAGGGGAATGAGCAGTTCTTC
>TRBD2|TRBV11-3|NA|TRBJ2-5
CASSLVGGGGQETQYF
TGTGCCAGCAGCTTAGTTGGCGGGGGGGGCCAAGAGACCCAGTACTTC